This TCR beta chain was recovered during a study of T cells in narcolepsy. About this clone itself: Its antigen is still unknown.

The CDR3 length is 13 residues. Trimming stripped 4 bases from V and 4 bases from J, with 10 bases between. Germline assignment: CDR1 SGDLS and CDR2 YYNGEE. Study conclusions and caveats: Some memory CD4+ repertoires had no autoreactive clone sequences. Autoreactive clonotypes reportedly recurred in blood of same and different patients, not controls. Comparing one patient's CSF and blood CD4+ clonotypes highlighted HCRT- and TRIB2-specific autoreactive clonotypes.

Assay: immunoSEQ multiplex PCR; the TCRdb copy retains only in-frame clones and omits some. The sample includes 20,000 to 30,000 clones, more than 75% seen only once; the top ten take approximately 1.1%. The V and J genes are TRBV9 and TRBJ2-3, with D uncertain. Input material: memory (CD45RA-) CD4+ T cells from blood. The clonotype was recovered from a human donor in good health. The CDR3, as DNA: TGTGCCAGCAGCCCGAGGCACCCAGATACGCAGTATTTT. This encodes CASSPRHPDTQYF.